Sequencing of this T cell receptor (beta chain) was carried out in a study of blood T cell repertoires in COVID-19. CDR3 length: 15 amino acids. Trimming cost V 2 bases and J 4 bases, with 9 bases left between them. CDR1 SEHNR and CDR2 FQNEAQ come from the germline V gene (reference sequence). TCRdb keeps only in-frame clones here, not all; method: immunoSEQ multiplex PCR. The sample lists more than 65,000 clones; approximately 80% were seen once. The chain combines TRBV7-9 with TRBJ1-6; D gene uncertain. Specimen: peripheral blood. The receptor's source is a woman in her fifties or sixties with acute or convalescent COVID-19. CDR3 nucleotides: TGTGCCAGCAGCTTATCAGGCAGTTATAATTCACCCCTCCACTTT. It translates to CASSLSGSYNSPLHF.